This T cell receptor (beta chain) was captured in a study of CD8 T cells in ankylosing spondylitis. Preparation of TCR beta libraries was done by quantitative 5'-RACE with molecular barcodes. MiXCR, run by TCRdb on the 5' RACE reads, gives a single entry per CDR3 protein. The sample carries 470,000 or so distinct CDR3 sequences, 25% to 30% recorded once. This clonotype has at least ten counts. Its antigen is unknown. CDR1 is DFQATT, CDR2 SNEGSKA, per germline (reference sequence). Trimming took 6 bases from V and 3 from J, leaving 8 bases between them. CDR3 size: 11 residues. Overall study findings and caveats: Ankylosing spondylitis blood appeared to be characterized by a TCR beta motif of about eight highly homologous variants. Reports say disease-linked clones showed up significantly more in matched ankylosing spondylitis synovial fluid. Those disease-linked clones were CD8+; they were also relatively rare in peripheral blood.

Material for sequencing was blood, either unsorted or a sorted T cell fraction (not recorded which). The source of this sequence is a male donor with ankylosing spondylitis. The V gene is TRBV20-1, the J gene TRBJ1-1; D is uncertain. CDR3 region: CSAPRHTEAFF. CDR3 coding DNA: TGCAGTGCCCCAAGGCACACTGAAGCTTTCTTT.